This T cell receptor (beta chain) emerged from a study of shared clonotypes between healthy human individuals. Across the study: The plates for each donor numbered three CD4 naive, three CD4 memory, two CD8 naive and one CD8 memory. Study-level findings and limits: A small donor pool kept down the genetic and exposure-history diversity that was represented. It was only blood that was sampled, and tissue repertoires likely differ.

TCRdb keeps only in-frame clones here, not all; method: immunoSEQ multiplex PCR. The table includes 2 million to 2.5 million clones, approximately 96% detected once. In the case of this clone: The antigen remains undetermined.

CDR3 length: 15 residues. Trimming shortened V by 6 bases and J by 1 base, and 15 bases separated the two germline ends. Germline lookup yields CDR1 SNHLY and CDR2 FYNNEI. Investigators divided CD4+ cells into CD45RA+ naive and CD45RA-negative memory subsets. The rearrangement links TRBV2 to TRBJ2-5; D tentatively reads TRBD1 or TRBD2 (5 bases each). Sequencing input: naive CD4+ T cells sorted from blood. Subset of the sample: CD45RA+ positively selected. The receptor comes from a young man in good health. Here the CDR3 reads CASRRVGVFQETQYF. The CDR3 coding sequence is TGTGCCAGCAGGAGGGTAGGGGTCTTCCAAGAGACCCAGTACTTC. Full variable domain (remainder filled in from reference TRBV2 and TRBJ2-5): EPEVTQTPSHQVTQMGQEVILRCVPISNHLYFYWYRQILGQKVEFLVSFYNNEISEKSEIFDDQFSVERPDGSNFTLKIRSTKLEDSAMYFCASRRVGVFQETQYFGPGTRLLVL.